This TCR beta chain was profiled in a study of blood T cell repertoires in COVID-19. Researchers sorted participants into cohorts using their self-reported clinical history. This clone has more than one count but fewer than ten. V lost 3 bases and J lost 3; bases outside the gene matches: 7. This CDR3 comprises 16 residues. Germline V lookup: CDR1 SGHVS, CDR2 FQNEAQ. The repertoire was sequenced with immunoSEQ multiplex PCR; TCRdb's copy has only in-frame clones and lacks some. The sample holds about 270,000 clones, around 90% seen once. The sequence was obtained from a woman aged 30 to 39 who had recovered from COVID-19. The chain carries TRBV7-8 and TRBJ2-2; 7 bases fit TRBD1. What was sequenced was PBMCs or T cells enriched from blood (not recorded which). The CDR3 DNA sequence: TGTGCCAGCAGCTTGGGGTCGACAGGGTACACCGGGGAGCTGTTTTTT. This encodes CASSLGSTGYTGELFF. Full variable domain (remainder filled in from reference TRBV7-8 and TRBJ2-2): GAGVSQSPRYKVAKRGQDVALRCDPISGHVSLFWYQQALGQGPEFLTYFQNEAQLDKSGLPSDRFFAERPEGSVSTLKIQRTQQEDSAVYLCASSLGSTGYTGELFFGEGSRLTVL.